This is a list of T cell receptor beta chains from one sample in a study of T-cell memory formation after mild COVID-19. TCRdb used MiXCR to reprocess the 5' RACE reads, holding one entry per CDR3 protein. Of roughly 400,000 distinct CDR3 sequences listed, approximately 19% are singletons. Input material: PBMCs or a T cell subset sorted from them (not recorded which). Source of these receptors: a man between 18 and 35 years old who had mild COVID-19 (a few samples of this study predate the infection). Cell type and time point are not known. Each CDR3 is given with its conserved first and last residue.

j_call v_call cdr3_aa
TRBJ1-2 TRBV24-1 CATSEGTGGRGYTF
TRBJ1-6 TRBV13 CASSQGSPSPLHF
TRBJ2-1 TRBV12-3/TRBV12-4 CASSGSRYNEQFF
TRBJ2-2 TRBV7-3 CASSDQTGATGELFF
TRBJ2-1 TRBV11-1 CASSPRGAVEYNEQFF
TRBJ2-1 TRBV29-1 CSGSGGSSYNEQFF
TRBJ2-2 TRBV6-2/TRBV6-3 CSSRGSGGRNTGELFF
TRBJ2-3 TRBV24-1 CATSPRPGNPSTDTQYF
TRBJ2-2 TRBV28 CASSLSDSYANTGELFF
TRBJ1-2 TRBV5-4 CASSLDRSDYGYTF
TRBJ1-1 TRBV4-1 CASSLFQWTEAFF
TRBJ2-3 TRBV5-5 CASSLGELRGFTQYF
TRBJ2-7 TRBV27 CASSLTPDSLGQYF
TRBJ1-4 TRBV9 CASSTATQATNEKLFF
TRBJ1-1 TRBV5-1 CASSPAPGGGTEAFF
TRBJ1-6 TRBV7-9 CASSFGDYNSPLHF
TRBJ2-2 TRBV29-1 CSVSTGGAGELFF
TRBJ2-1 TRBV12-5 CASGFDGGGEQFF
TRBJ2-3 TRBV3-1 CASSQEAIGLAGSNSTDTQYF
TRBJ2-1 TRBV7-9 CASSSTRLTGGLDEQFF
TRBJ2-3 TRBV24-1 CATSDFGGLAGGTDTQYF
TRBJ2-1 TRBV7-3 CASSSAGPYNEQLF
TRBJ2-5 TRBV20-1 CSRAPDQETQYF
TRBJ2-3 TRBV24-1 CATSQSTDTQYF
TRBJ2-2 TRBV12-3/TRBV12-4 CASSENDGRELFF
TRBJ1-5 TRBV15 CATSRDPIANQPQHF
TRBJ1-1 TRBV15 CATSRDRGGSNTEAFF
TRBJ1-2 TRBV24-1 CATSTGDGYTF
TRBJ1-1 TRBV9 CASSVAEGGRAEAFF
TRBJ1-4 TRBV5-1 CASSQLATNEKLFF
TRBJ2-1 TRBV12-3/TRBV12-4 CASSLRTGNYNEQFF
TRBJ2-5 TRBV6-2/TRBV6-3 CASSYRPETSGAPTLQETQYF
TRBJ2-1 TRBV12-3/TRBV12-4 CASRDGGLAGRNEQFF
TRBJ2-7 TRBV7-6 CASSLELGQTEQYF
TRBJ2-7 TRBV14 CASSQGLKTGRDEQYF
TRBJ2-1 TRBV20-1 CSARAGGNEQFF
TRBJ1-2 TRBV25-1 CASSPLNYGYTF
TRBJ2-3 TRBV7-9 CAVPSLGGLRTDTQYF
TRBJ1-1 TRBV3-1 CASSLKGVRGNTEAFF
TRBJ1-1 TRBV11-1 CASSLYGIGGDDTEAFF
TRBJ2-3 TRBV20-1 CSARLGRGTDTQYF
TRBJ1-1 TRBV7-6 CASSVDWWNTEAFF
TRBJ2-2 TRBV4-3 CASSRGIGELFF
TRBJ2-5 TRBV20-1 CSAATLLGTSGETQYF
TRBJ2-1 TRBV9 CASSSPGGSDEQFF
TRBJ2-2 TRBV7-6 CASSTLGLADPPTGELFF
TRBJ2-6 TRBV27 CTSSQDISGANVLTF
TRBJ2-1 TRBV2 CASKALGWQGGHNEQFF
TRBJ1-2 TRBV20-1 CSASPIYGYTF
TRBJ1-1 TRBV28 CASSFNSLRGAFF
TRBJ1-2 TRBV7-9 CASSLAPTRNYGYTF
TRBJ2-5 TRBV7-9 CASSEGQGETQYF
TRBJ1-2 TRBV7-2 CASSLPGLYGYTF
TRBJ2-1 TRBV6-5 CASSYYGTVLNNEQFF
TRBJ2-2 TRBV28 CASIRTGGIGELFF
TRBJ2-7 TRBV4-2 CASSQGMRGLGEQYF
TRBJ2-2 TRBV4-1 CASSQGGEGTGELFF
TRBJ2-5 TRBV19 CASTMGGLWQETQYF